This T cell receptor beta chain was observed in a study of blood T cell repertoires in COVID-19. Study-wide context: From the United States, Italy and Spain came samples of acute and convalescent COVID-19.

TCRdb keeps only in-frame clones here, not all; method: immunoSEQ multiplex PCR. Of just over 650,000 clones in the sample, 75% to 90% were seen once. This CDR3 has 11 amino acids. V shed 5 bases and J 13 bases; nucleotides not matched to a gene: 8. Germline V gene data show CDR1 as DFQATT and CDR2 as SNEGSKA (reference sequence). This TCR was sampled from a woman younger than 35 with acute or convalescent COVID-19. Source material: peripheral blood. This chain joins TRBV20-1 and TRBJ1-1; 9 bases line up with TRBD1. The CDR3 spells CSAGDRVGYFF. In DNA form, the CDR3 reads TGCAGTGCTGGGGACAGGGTTGGATATTTCTTT.